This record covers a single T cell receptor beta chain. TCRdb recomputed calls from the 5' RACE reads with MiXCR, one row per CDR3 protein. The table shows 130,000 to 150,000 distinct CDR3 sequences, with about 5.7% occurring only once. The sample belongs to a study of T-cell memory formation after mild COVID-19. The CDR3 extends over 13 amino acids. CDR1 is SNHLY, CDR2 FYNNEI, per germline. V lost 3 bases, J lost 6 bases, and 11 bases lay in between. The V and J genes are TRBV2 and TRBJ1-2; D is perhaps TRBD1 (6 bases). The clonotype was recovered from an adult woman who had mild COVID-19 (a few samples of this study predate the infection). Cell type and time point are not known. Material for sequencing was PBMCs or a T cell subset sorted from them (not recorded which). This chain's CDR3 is CASSEGAWNGYTF. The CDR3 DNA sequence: TGTGCCAGCAGTGAGGGGGCTTGGAATGGCTACACCTTC.